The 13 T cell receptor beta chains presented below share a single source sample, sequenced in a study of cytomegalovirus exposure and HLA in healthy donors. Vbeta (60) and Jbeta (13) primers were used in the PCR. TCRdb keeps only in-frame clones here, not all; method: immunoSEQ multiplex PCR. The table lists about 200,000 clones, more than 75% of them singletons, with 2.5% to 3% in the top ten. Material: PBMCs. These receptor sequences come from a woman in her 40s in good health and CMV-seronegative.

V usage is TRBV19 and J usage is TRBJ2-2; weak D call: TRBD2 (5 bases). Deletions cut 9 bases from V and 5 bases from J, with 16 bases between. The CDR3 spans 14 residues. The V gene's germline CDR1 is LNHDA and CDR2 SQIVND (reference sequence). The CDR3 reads CASRERLITGELFF. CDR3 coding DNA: TGTGCCAGCCGCGAGCGGCTAATTACCGGGGAGCTGTTTTTT.

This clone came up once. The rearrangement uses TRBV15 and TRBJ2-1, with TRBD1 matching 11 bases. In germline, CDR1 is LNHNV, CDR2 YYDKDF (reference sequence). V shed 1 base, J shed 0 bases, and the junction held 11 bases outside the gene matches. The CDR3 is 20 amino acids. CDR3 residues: CATSRGPGQGGLSSYNEQFF. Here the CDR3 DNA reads TGTGCCACCAGCAGAGGCCCGGGACAGGGGGGTTTAAGCTCCTACAATGAGCAGTTCTTC.

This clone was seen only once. The CDR3 nucleotides read TGTGCCAGCAGGGCCGGGACTAGCATCCACGAGCAGTACTTC. Protein sequence: CASRAGTSIHEQYF. The gene calls are TRBV11-2 and TRBJ2-7; 9 bases fit TRBD2. The CDR3 is 14 residues long. The germline gives CDR1 SGHAT, CDR2 FQNNGV. Trimming took 6 bases from V and 5 from J; bases not matched to a gene: 8.

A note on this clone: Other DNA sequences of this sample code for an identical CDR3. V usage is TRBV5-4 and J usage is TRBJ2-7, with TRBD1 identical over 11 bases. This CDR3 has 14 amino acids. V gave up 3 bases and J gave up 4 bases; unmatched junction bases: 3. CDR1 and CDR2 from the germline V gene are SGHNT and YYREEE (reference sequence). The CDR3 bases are TGTGCCAGCAGCTCCAGGGACAGGGGGTACGAGCAGTACTTC. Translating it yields CASSSRDRGYEQYF.

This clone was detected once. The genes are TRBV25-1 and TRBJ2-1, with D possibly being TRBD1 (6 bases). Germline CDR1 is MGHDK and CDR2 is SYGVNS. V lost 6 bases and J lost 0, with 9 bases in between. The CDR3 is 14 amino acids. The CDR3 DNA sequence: TGTGCCAGCAGCAAGACAGGCTCCTACAATGAGCAGTTCTTC. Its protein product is CASSKTGSYNEQFF.

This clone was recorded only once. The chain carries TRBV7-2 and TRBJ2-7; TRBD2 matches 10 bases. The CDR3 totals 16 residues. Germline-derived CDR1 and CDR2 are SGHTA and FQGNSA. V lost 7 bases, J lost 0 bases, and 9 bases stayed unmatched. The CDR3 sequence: CASNELAGGYSYEQYF. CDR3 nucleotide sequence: TGTGCCAGCAACGAATTAGCGGGAGGATACTCCTACGAGCAGTACTTC.

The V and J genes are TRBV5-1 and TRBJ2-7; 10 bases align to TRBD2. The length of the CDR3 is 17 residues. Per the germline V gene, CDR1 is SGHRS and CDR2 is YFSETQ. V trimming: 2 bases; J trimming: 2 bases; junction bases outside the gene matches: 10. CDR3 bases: TGCGCCAGCAGCTTTGGTATTGGGAGCGGGAGGGCCTACGAGCAGTACTTC. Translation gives CASSFGIGSGRAYEQYF.

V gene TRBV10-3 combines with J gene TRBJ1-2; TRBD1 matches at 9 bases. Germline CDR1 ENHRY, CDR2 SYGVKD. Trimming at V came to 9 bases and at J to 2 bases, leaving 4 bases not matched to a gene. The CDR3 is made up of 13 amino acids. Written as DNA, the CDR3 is TGTGCCATATTAGGACAGGGGAACTATGGCTACACCTTC. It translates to CAILGQGNYGYTF.

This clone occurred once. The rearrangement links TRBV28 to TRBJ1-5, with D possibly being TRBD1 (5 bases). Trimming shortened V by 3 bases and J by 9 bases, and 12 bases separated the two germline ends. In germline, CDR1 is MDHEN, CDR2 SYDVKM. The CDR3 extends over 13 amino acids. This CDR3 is CASSFIRQGPQHF. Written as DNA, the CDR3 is TGTGCCAGCAGTTTTATCCGGCAGGGGCCCCAGCATTTT.

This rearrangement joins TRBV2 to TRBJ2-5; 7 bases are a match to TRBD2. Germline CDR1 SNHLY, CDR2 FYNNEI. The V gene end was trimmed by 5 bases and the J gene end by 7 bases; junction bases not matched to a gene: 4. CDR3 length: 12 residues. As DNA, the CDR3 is TGTGCCAGCAGTCCTAGGGAGGGGACCCAGTACTTC. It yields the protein CASSPREGTQYF.

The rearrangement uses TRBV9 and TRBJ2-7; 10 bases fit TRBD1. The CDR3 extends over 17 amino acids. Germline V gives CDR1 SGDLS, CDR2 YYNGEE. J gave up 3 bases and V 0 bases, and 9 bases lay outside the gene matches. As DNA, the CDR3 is TGTGCCAGCAGCGTAGTGATAGGGACAGGGGTCGTCTACGAGCAGTACTTC. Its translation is CASSVVIGTGVVYEQYF.

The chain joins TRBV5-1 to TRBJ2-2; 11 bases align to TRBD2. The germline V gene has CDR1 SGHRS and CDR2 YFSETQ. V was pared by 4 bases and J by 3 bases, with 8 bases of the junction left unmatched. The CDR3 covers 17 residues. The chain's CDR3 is CASSPRTSGSDTGELFF. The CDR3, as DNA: TGCGCCAGCAGCCCCAGAACTAGCGGGAGTGACACCGGGGAGCTGTTTTTT.

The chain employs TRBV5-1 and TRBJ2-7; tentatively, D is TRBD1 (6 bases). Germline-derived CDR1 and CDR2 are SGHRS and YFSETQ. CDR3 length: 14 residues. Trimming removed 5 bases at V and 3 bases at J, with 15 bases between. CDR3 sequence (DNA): TGCGCCAGCAGAATCGGGACACCGAACTACGAGCAGTACTTC. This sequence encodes CASRIGTPNYEQYF.